The sequence of this T cell receptor beta chain was determined in a study of T cells in Graves' hyperthyroidism and ophthalmopathy. Study-level information: At the time of initial diagnosis and before any treatment, peripheral blood was collected.

Exclusion followed for patients with uncontrolled infection, other autoimmune disease, pregnancy or lactation. Diagnosing involved the use of clinical symptoms, serum thyroxine and TRAb, thyroid ultrasound and orbital computed tomography. Fresh peripheral blood, more than 8 ml of it, supplied the PBMCs. A single count supports this clonotype. This may stem from a read error, because a much larger clone lies one nucleotide away. Researchers took RNA transcripts and amplified the TCR beta CDR3 regions from them. The primer set for the first-round RT-PCR of the TCR CDR3 was HTBI. TCRdb ran MiXCR on the multiplex PCR reads and lists one entry per CDR3 protein. Among about 320,000 distinct CDR3 sequences listed, roughly 15% were seen once. The CDR3 length is 14 residues.

This sequence was found in a man younger than 40 with Graves' hyperthyroidism. The chain recombines TRBV12-3 or TRBV12-4 with TRBJ2-1; 14 bases align to TRBD2. The J call could be wrong; TRBJ2-7 is a better fit for the DNA end. Material for sequencing was blood. DNA of the CDR3: TGTGCCAGCAAGACTAGCGGGAGGGCCAATGAGCAGTACTTC. This sequence encodes CASKTSGRANEQYF.